The 2 T cell receptor beta chains below all came from one sample that was sequenced in a study of T cells in localized non-small cell lung cancer. Only in-frame clones appear in the TCRdb table, and some are missing; sequencing was by immunoSEQ multiplex PCR. The sample shows roughly 30,000 clones, about 90% of them seen only once. The sample in question was peripheral blood, obtained before any cancer treatment. Receptors originate from a woman aged 18 to 55 with stage I lung adenocarcinoma.

This clone was recorded once. V gene TRBV29-1 combines with J gene TRBJ2-7, with D maybe TRBD2 (6 bases). In germline, CDR1 is SQVTM, CDR2 ANQGSEA. The CDR3 is 17 residues long. V lost 1 base, J lost 0 bases, and 19 bases lay in between. The CDR3 sequence is CSVEGSMGGRSSYEQYF. Written as DNA, the CDR3 is TGCAGCGTTGAAGGTTCGATGGGAGGCCGGAGCTCCTACGAGCAGTACTTC.

The chain uses TRBV11-2 and TRBJ1-1; no clear D gene. CDR3 size: 13 residues. The germline CDR1 and CDR2 sequences are SGHAT and FQNNGV. Trimming removed 4 bases at V and 1 base at J, with 7 bases between. DNA of the CDR3: TGTGCCAGCAGCTCGGACGGGAACACTGAAGCTTTCTTT. The encoded protein is CASSSDGNTEAFF.